The present T cell receptor (beta chain) was sequenced within a study of blood T cells in healthy people across ages (dated by TCRdb to the mid-2010s). Notes on the research overall: Template switching captured roughly one uniquely barcoded TCR beta cDNA molecule per two T cells in model experiments. To track age-related changes in TCR beta repertoire diversity, the study relied on deep sequencing normalized with unique cDNA molecular identifiers. Using the same blood draw, the study looked at two additional independent replicas of 1 million unique cDNA reads for two donors, one aged 18 to 29 and the other aged 80 or older. Donors were grouped into four age groups: young (average 16 years), middle-aged (roughly 40), aged (around 60) and long-lived (about 89).

Trimming at the junction amounts to 6 bases on V and 4 bases on J, and the germline ends lie 18 bases apart. CDR1 and CDR2 are read off the germline V gene as MDHEN and SYDVKM. The CDR3 contains 15 residues, cysteine and phenylalanine counted. Of the read, only the CDR3 DNA is kept; its 45 bases are in frame from base 1. Overall study results and their limits: Because donor CMV infection status was unknown, age-related changes in expanded clonotypes were potentially confounded. There was a strong correlation between observed TCR beta diversity and the percentage of naive T cells measured by flow cytometry. Since profiling was done on bulk unsorted PBMCs, naive and antigen-experienced compartments could not be conclusively compared. Estimates of total diversity from one million sequenced T cells were regarded as lower bounds and underestimates. Observed TCR beta diversity per million T cells fell roughly linearly with age, and a significant reduction was already apparent by age roughly 40. The long-lived group showed more naive CD4+ T cells, fewer expanded clones and increased TCR diversity than the aged group, suggesting age selection.

The 35 to 40 donors, aged about 6 to 95 years, were systemically healthy Caucasian individuals from Russia. Around 10 milliliters of peripheral blood were drawn from each donor into EDTA-treated Vacutainer tubes. Ficoll-Paque density-gradient centrifugation was used to isolate PBMCs, with at least 6.5 million per sample. Total RNA, at least 5 micrograms per sample, was extracted from PBMCs with Trizol reagent. The percentages of naive CD45RAhigh/CD27high T cells were determined by flow cytometry on a PBMC aliquot from every donor. Of note for this clonotype: Its antigen is unknown. No base quality values were provided; no much bigger clone lies one nucleotide off.

Library method: 5' RACE. Instrument on record: Illumina HiSeq 2500. The second PCR ran for roughly 7 to 11 cycles and used a J-beta primer mix along with a sample-barcoded 5' primer. Each TCR beta cDNA molecule received a unique molecular identifier from a template-switch 5' adaptor carrying 12 random nucleotides. Each sample yielded at least 3 million CDR3-containing paired-end reads. First-strand cDNA synthesis was performed from all RNA using the Mint cDNA synthesis kit, with priming by a TRBC-specific oligonucleotide. Following uracil-DNA glycosylase treatment, all cDNA underwent a first 18-cycle PCR with the universal primers M1SS and BC2_uni_R. The original pipeline was this. Normalization of each sample was performed by random selection of 1 million high-quality reads, each carrying a distinct molecular identifier. Instead of being binned into consensus sequences, reads with shared molecular identifiers were discarded. MiTCR, set to a Q25 quality threshold and the strictest error-elimination algorithm, was used for CDR3 identification, clonotype clustering and error correction. A nonparametric unseen species model using Euler transformation provided a lower-bound estimate of total TCR beta diversity. TCRdb applied fastp at Q25 and MiXCR to the public reads, then kept only in-frame beta chains. Under each unique CDR3 protein, matching rows form one entry showing the most common genes and DNA. V and J calls and clone size were set by TCRdb, not the authors. Here the sample has roughly 800,000 distinct CDR3 sequences; roughly 25% occur a single time. 9.4% of the sample is taken by the ten largest.

These data are also associated with another study on T cells of mothers and their children. As that second paper reports: Nine systemically healthy Caucasian individuals, comprising three mothers and their six children, were included as donors. cDNA synthesis used all of the extracted RNA, with roughly 1.5 ug of RNA in each 15 ul reaction. In the second PCR, sample barcodes and 2-4 random nucleotides were introduced via the M1S primer. Over 10 million TCR beta CDR3 reads came from each mother, compared with millions of reads from each child. In both related and unrelated pairs, thymic selection shapes the output of TCR recombination in a similar way, with inherited differences having only a minor effect. Normalized repertoire overlap was always found to be slightly, but never significantly, higher in related mother-child pairs than in unrelated mother-child pairs. No persistent microchimeric T cell clones were found, with a detection sensitivity of approximately 110 clones per million clonotypes. In the study, deep NGS was used to compare the TCR beta repertoires of mothers and children, and features distinguishing related mother-child pairs from unrelated individuals were sought. Mothers averaged about 40 +/- 4 years of age and children averaged about 10 +/- 4 years. After adapters were ligated using NEBNext reagents, the libraries underwent 100+100 nt paired-end sequencing on an Illumina HiSeq 2000. To prevent cross-contamination, the mother and child libraries were prepared a month apart and were sequenced in separate runs. For each donor, between about 450,000 and 2,300,000 distinct TCR beta clonotypes were identified. Naive TCR beta clonotypes were estimated from low-frequency clonotypes matched to each donor's FACS-determined naive share, without sorting.

Specimen: blood. This TCR was recovered from a boy aged 5-17 years in good health. Recombination linked TRBV28 to TRBJ2-5; the D segment may tentatively be TRBD1 or TRBD2, each giving 6 matched bases. The CDR3: CASSLRLQGGETQYF. The nucleotide sequence reads TGTGCCAGCAGCCTACGCTTACAGGGAGGAGAGACCCAGTACTTC. Reference TRBV28 and TRBJ2-5 genes cover what lies past the CDR3, so the full variable domain is DVKVTQSSRYLVKRTGEKVFLECVQDMDHENMFWYRQDPGLGLRLIYFSYDVKMKEKGDIPEGYSVSREKKERFSLILESASTNQTSMYLCASSLRLQGGETQYFGPGTRLLVL.